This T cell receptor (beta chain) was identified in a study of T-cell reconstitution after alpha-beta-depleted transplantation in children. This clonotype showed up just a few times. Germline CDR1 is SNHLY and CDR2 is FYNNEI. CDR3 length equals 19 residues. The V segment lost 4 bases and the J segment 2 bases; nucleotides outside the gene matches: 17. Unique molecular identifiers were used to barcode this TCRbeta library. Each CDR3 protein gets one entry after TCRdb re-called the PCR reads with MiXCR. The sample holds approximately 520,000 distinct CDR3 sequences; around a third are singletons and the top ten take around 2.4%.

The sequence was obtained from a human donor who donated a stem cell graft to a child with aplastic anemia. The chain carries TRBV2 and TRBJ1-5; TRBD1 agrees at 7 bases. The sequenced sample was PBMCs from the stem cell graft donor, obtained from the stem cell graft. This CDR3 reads CASSVPTGSRGIGNQPQHF. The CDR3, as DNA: TGTGCCAGCAGTGTCCCGACAGGGTCGAGGGGCATTGGCAATCAGCCCCAGCATTTT. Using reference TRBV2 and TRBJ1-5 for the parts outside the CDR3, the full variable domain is EPEVTQTPSHQVTQMGQEVILRCVPISNHLYFYWYRQILGQKVEFLVSFYNNEISEKSEIFDDQFSVERPDGSNFTLKIRSTKLEDSAMYFCASSVPTGSRGIGNQPQHFGDGTRLSIL.